The entry that follows covers one T cell receptor beta chain sequence. Its cognate antigen is unknown. Original processing notes: Filtering differed for immunoSEQ, which gave only junction sequences without quality scores. The assay was immunoSEQ multiplex PCR, and TCRdb's table has in-frame clones only and misses some. V and J calls and clone size are those listed in that table; D and trimming were worked out from the DNA. The sample shows approximately 1,500,000 clones, about 98% of them seen only once. The sample comes from a study of shared clonotypes between healthy human individuals. Study overall: Per donor, three plates held CD4 naive cells, three held CD4 memory, two held CD8 naive and one held CD8 memory.

The CDR3 has 16 residues. From germline, CDR1 is SGHNT and CDR2 YYREEE (reference sequence). J lost 10 bases, V lost 1 base, and 11 bases had no gene match. Findings and limits, study-wide: Relative to clonotypes present in all four donors, those not shared had lower generation probabilities. It was observed that about 5% of naive CD4 clonotypes were shared across a handful of donors.

Sequenced material: naive CD4+ T cells sorted from blood. This sample's subset: CD45RA+ positively selected. This clonotype was obtained from a man aged 30 to 39 in good health. V usage is TRBV5-4 and J usage is TRBJ2-1; 10 bases agree with TRBD2. The CDR3 is CASSLSSGSGGVEQFF. The CDR3 nucleotides read TGTGCCAGCAGCTTGTCTAGCGGGAGTGGCGGGGTCGAGCAGTTCTTC.